This entry lists 27 T cell receptor beta chains sequenced from one sample in a study of blood T cell repertoires in COVID-19. Clones were read by immunoSEQ multiplex PCR, and TCRdb kept only the in-frame ones, dropping some. The sample contains some 100,000 clones, around two thirds of which appear only once. The sample taken for sequencing was peripheral blood. Source of these receptors: a man aged 70-80 years with COVID-19, enrolled during active disease.

J is TRBJ2-5 and V is TRBV29-1, with 7 bases that match TRBD1. The V and J ends lost 8 bases and 5 bases, in that order; junction bases with no gene match: 8. The CDR3 covers 12 residues. The germline gives CDR1 SQVTM, CDR2 ANQGSEA. CDR3 sequence: CSIRTGTETQYF. CDR3 in DNA: TGCAGCATCCGGACAGGCACGGAGACCCAGTACTTC.

The rearrangement uses TRBV4-1 and TRBJ1-2; maybe TRBD1 (5 bases). Germline CDR1 reads MGHRA; CDR2 reads YSYEKL. Deletions cut 0 bases from V and 13 bases from J, with 21 bases between. This CDR3 is 15 amino acids long. The CDR3 DNA reads as TGCGCCAGCAGCCAAGATCTTGGGCAGGGAAGATCCTCCACCTTC. Translating it yields CASSQDLGQGRSSTF.

This clone showed up just a few times. CDR3: CASSLEIGANTEAFF. The CDR3 coding sequence is TGCGCCAGCAGCTTGGAAATAGGGGCGAACACTGAAGCTTTCTTT. The chain combines TRBV5-1 with TRBJ1-1, with a tentative D call TRBD1 (5 bases). CDR3 size: 15 residues. V was cut by 0 bases and J by 1 base, with 10 bases left in between. The germline V gene encodes CDR1 SGHRS and CDR2 YFSETQ.

This chain joins TRBV6-2 or TRBV6-3 and TRBJ1-2, with D possibly matching TRBD1 (6 bases). Trimming shortened V by 0 bases and J by 4 bases, and 12 bases separated the two germline ends. CDR3 length equals 15 residues. In germline, CDR1 is MNHEY, CDR2 SVGEGT. The CDR3 sequence is CASSYSQGSSYGYTF. The CDR3 region has the DNA TGTGCCAGCAGTTACTCGCAGGGGAGTAGCTATGGCTACACCTTC.

The chain recombines TRBV2 with TRBJ2-7; 9 positions match TRBD1. The CDR3 length is 12 residues. After removal of 6 bases from V and 3 bases from J, the junction contained 0 bases not matched to a gene. Germline V CDR1 and CDR2: SNHLY, FYNNEI. The CDR3 sequence is CASRTGGYEQYF. In DNA, the CDR3 is TGTGCCAGCAGGACAGGGGGCTACGAGCAGTACTTC.

The chain has TRBV14 and TRBJ2-1; maybe TRBD1 (6 bases). Germline V lookup: CDR1 SGHDN, CDR2 FVKESK. This CDR3 is 13 amino acids long. Trimming removed 2 bases from V and 4 bases from J, with 6 bases in between. The CDR3 region is CASSQRGYNEQFF. CDR3 coding DNA: TGTGCCAGCAGCCAAAGGGGGTACAATGAGCAGTTCTTC.

The rearrangement uses TRBV5-1 and TRBJ1-1; 8 bases match TRBD1. Per germline, CDR1 SGHRS and CDR2 YFSETQ. The CDR3 covers 16 residues. Trimming at V came to 0 bases and at J to 0 bases, leaving 4 bases not matched to a gene. CDR3 DNA: TGCGCCAGCAGCTTGGGGGTGACAGGGGTGAACACTGAAGCTTTCTTT. It encodes CASSLGVTGVNTEAFF.

The chain couples TRBV6-6 to TRBJ2-1; 9 positions match TRBD1. After removal of 6 bases from V and 6 bases from J, the junction contained 9 bases not matched to a gene. The CDR3 has 15 residues. Looked up from germline, CDR1 is MNHNY and CDR2 is SVGAGI (reference sequence). The DNA for the CDR3 is TGTGCCAGCAGCCCAGGGACAGGGAAGGGCAATGAGCAGTTCTTC. Its protein product is CASSPGTGKGNEQFF.

The rearrangement uses TRBV3-1 (or the pseudogene TRBV3-2) and TRBJ1-5; D may be TRBD1 (5 bases). V was pared by 4 bases and J by 9 bases, with 13 bases between. CDR3 length equals 13 residues. Germline V CDR1 and CDR2: LGHDT, YNNKEL (reference sequence). In DNA form, the CDR3 reads TGTGCCAGCAGCCCGGGGGGGGACGGGCCCCAGCATTTT. Translating gives CASSPGGDGPQHF.

This chain connects TRBV15 to TRBJ2-1, with 14 bases matching TRBD2. Per the germline V gene, CDR1 is LNHNV and CDR2 is YYDKDF (reference sequence). This CDR3 contains 18 residues. V was clipped by 0 bases and J by 7 bases; unmatched bases: 8. The DNA of the CDR3 is TGTGCCACCAGCAGAGACAGGGGACTAGCGGGAGCTAGAAATGAGCAGTTCTTC. It codes for CATSRDRGLAGARNEQFF.

The chain carries TRBV29-1 and TRBJ2-5, with D possibly matching TRBD2 (5 bases). Per the germline V gene, CDR1 is SQVTM and CDR2 is ANQGSEA. The ends were cut back, 6 bases at V and 5 bases at J, with 22 bases in the middle. The CDR3 extends over 15 amino acids. The CDR3 DNA sequence: TGCAGCGTACCCCGGGGTCCCCCCTTAGACGAGACCCAGTACTTC. Encoded protein: CSVPRGPPLDETQYF. The full variable domain, completed using reference TRBV29-1 and TRBJ2-5, is SAVISQKPSRDICQRGTSLTIQCQVDSQVTMMFWYRQQPGQSLTLIATANQGSEATYESGFVIDKFPISRPNLTFSTLTVSNMSPEDSSIYLCSVPRGPPLDETQYFGPGTRLLVL.

J is TRBJ1-3 and V is TRBV28, with D maybe TRBD1 (5 bases). Trimming left V 2 bases short and J 4 bases short, with 12 bases between. CDR1 is MDHEN and CDR2 is SYDVKM in the germline V gene. The CDR3 consists of 15 residues. CDR3 protein: CASSLVQGGGNTIYF. CDR3 bases: TGTGCCAGCAGTTTAGTTCAGGGAGGGGGAAACACCATATATTTT.

This sequence joins TRBV6-4 and TRBJ2-6; D is ambiguous. Trimming stripped 8 bases from V and 0 bases from J, with 14 bases between. The V gene's germline CDR1 is MRHNA and CDR2 SNTAGT. The CDR3 has 16 residues. CDR3 sequence: CASASAKISGANVLTF. CDR3 DNA: TGTGCCAGCGCGAGCGCCAAAATCTCTGGGGCCAACGTCCTGACTTTC.

The chain carries TRBV14 and TRBJ2-1, with 11 positions matching TRBD1. The trim removed 2 bases at V and 8 bases at J, leaving 8 bases unmatched. This CDR3 has 16 residues. Per germline, CDR1 SGHDN and CDR2 FVKESK. CDR3 loop: CASSQRTGGLFYEQFF. Written as DNA, the CDR3 is TGTGCCAGCAGCCAAAGGACAGGGGGCTTGTTTTATGAGCAGTTCTTC. Using reference TRBV14 and TRBJ2-1 for the parts outside the CDR3, the full variable domain is EAGVTQFPSHSVIEKGQTVTLRCDPISGHDNLYWYRRVMGKEIKFLLHFVKESKQDESGMPNNRFLAERTGGTYSTLKVQPAELEDSGVYFCASSQRTGGLFYEQFFGPGTRLTVL.

The genes are TRBV27 and TRBJ2-5; D perhaps matches TRBD1 (5 bases). The CDR3 runs to 15 residues. Trimming stripped 2 bases from V and 5 bases from J, with 15 bases between. The germline CDR1 and CDR2 sequences are MNHEY and SMNVEV (reference sequence). CDR3 coding DNA: TGTGCCAGCAGTTTAATCTGGGGCCCGGAGGAGACCCAGTACTTC. Its protein product is CASSLIWGPEETQYF.

There are a few counts of this clone. The chain carries TRBV2 and TRBJ2-2, with 10 positions matching TRBD2. This CDR3 comprises 18 residues. Germline loops: CDR1 SNHLY, CDR2 FYNNEI. V gave up 0 bases and J gave up 3 bases; unmatched junction bases: 7. The CDR3 sequence: CASSEAAGTSEDTGELFF. The DNA of the CDR3 is TGTGCCAGCAGTGAAGCGGCGGGGACTAGCGAGGACACCGGGGAGCTGTTTTTT.

CDR3 loop: CASSFRGTDTQYF. In DNA, the CDR3 is TGCGCCAGCAGCTTCAGGGGGACAGATACGCAGTATTTT. This chain links TRBV5-1 with TRBJ2-3, with 7 bases identical to TRBD1. This CDR3 has 13 residues. Trimming cost V 2 bases and J 3 bases; bases outside gene matches: 0. The germline gives CDR1 SGHRS, CDR2 YFSETQ.

This chain uses TRBV4-2 with TRBJ1-1; a weak D match, TRBD1 (5 bases). The CDR3 length is 15 residues. Germline-derived CDR1 and CDR2 are LGHNA and YNFKEQ. V lost 1 base to trimming and J lost 3 bases, with 12 bases between them. The CDR3 sequence is CASSQGQLGDTEAFF. CDR3 nucleotides: TGTGCCAGCAGCCAAGGTCAGCTAGGGGACACTGAAGCTTTCTTT.

This clone was found a few times. Additional DNA sequences in this sample encode the identical CDR3. J is TRBJ2-3 and V is TRBV5-4; 9 nucleotides match TRBD1. V gave up 4 bases and J gave up 3 bases; unmatched junction bases: 6. Looked up from germline, CDR1 is SGHNT and CDR2 is YYREEE (reference sequence). The CDR3 runs to 15 residues. The CDR3 DNA follows: TGTGCCAGCAGCCCCGGCGACAGGGGGACAGATACGCAGTATTTT. It encodes CASSPGDRGTDTQYF.

The V and J genes are TRBV19 and TRBJ2-2; the D is unclear. Trimming removed 1 base at V and 4 bases at J, with 13 bases between. Germline CDR1 and CDR2: LNHDA and SQIVND (reference sequence). This CDR3 contains 16 residues. Here the CDR3 DNA reads TGTGCCAGTAGTATAGGGCAGGTCCGATTCACCGGGGAGCTGTTTTTT. Its translation: CASSIGQVRFTGELFF.

This chain uses TRBV24-1 with TRBJ2-1; a weak D match, TRBD1 (6 bases). The V end lost 4 bases, the J end lost 3 bases, and 12 bases lay between the germline ends. CDR1 and CDR2 (germline): KGHDR, SFDVKD. There are 15 residues in the CDR3. CDR3 DNA: TGTGCCACCAGTGACCCTAGACAGGTCTACAATGAGCAGTTCTTC. Its protein product is CATSDPRQVYNEQFF.

V is TRBV18 and J is TRBJ2-7; possible D gene TRBD2, 7 bases. V dropped 5 bases and J dropped 3 bases, with 11 bases sitting between them. The CDR3 sequence is 13 residues long. In germline, CDR1 is KGHSH, CDR2 LQKENI. The CDR3 spells CASSGGGGYEQYF. The CDR3 nucleotides are TGTGCCAGCTCAGGGGGCGGGGGCTACGAGCAGTACTTC.

V gene TRBV6-5 combines with J gene TRBJ2-3; TRBD2 aligns across 12 bases. The ends lost 3 bases at V and 5 bases at J; junction bases unmatched: 6. The CDR3 spans 16 residues. Germline-derived CDR1 and CDR2 are MNHEY and SVGAGI. As DNA, the CDR3 is TGTGCCAGCAGTTATTCGCCTAGCGGGAGGGAAGATACGCAGTATTTT. It encodes CASSYSPSGREDTQYF.

This chain uses TRBV19 with TRBJ1-4; 10 bases line up with TRBD1. CDR1 LNHDA and CDR2 SQIVND come from the germline V gene (reference sequence). J lost 8 bases, V lost 10 bases, and 7 bases had no gene match. The CDR3 contains 13 residues. This chain's CDR3 is CATTRDRGEKLFF. The CDR3 DNA sequence: TGTGCCACCACACGGGACAGGGGAGAAAAACTGTTTTTT.

This clone has only a few counts. The gene calls are TRBV5-1 and TRBJ2-7, with TRBD1 matching 8 bases. Germline CDR1 and CDR2: SGHRS and YFSETQ. CDR3 length: 17 residues. Unmatched junction bases numbered 14, after V lost 2 bases and J lost 4 bases. CDR3 nucleotide sequence: TGCGCCAGCAGCTTTGGTTTAGGAGCAGGGGGCAAGTACGAGCAGTACTTC. Translating gives CASSFGLGAGGKYEQYF.

The V gene is TRBV2, the J gene TRBJ2-5; possible D gene TRBD2, 6 bases. The V gene lost 7 bases and the J gene lost 4 bases, with 7 bases spanning the gap. The CDR3 consists of 11 residues. Germline V lookup: CDR1 SNHLY, CDR2 FYNNEI. The chain's CDR3 is CASNGRETQYF. The CDR3 DNA follows: TGTGCCAGCAACGGGAGAGAGACCCAGTACTTC.

This chain joins TRBV6-5 and TRBJ1-6; D unresolved. V was trimmed by 7 bases and J by 14 bases, leaving 18 bases between them. The CDR3 totals 13 residues. Germline CDR1 is MNHEY and CDR2 is SVGAGI. The CDR3 coding sequence is TGTGCCAGCAATTCCGGGAATTTGGGAGCCCTCCACTTT. It translates to CASNSGNLGALHF.